This T cell receptor (beta chain) was captured by sequencing in a study of pediatric ulcerative colitis. Study-level points and caveats: Blood samples from a couple of patients yielded substantially fewer templates and were excluded from blood-rectal overlap analysis.

Details on this clone: Its target is unknown.

CDR1 is SNHLY and CDR2 is FYNNEI in the germline V gene. The CDR3 totals 17 residues. V was clipped by 6 bases and J by 0 bases, with 20 bases between them. This was a survey-level run. Each sample received Survey-level depth of up to 500,000 reads. Only in-frame clones appear in the TCRdb table, and some are missing; sequencing was by immunoSEQ multiplex PCR. The sample includes tens of thousands of clones, 85% to 90% of them seen just once. The sample was blood. The chain joins TRBV2 to TRBJ1-1, with D possibly TRBD1 on 6 matching bases. This TCR was recovered from a boy younger than 18 with severe ulcerative colitis. The CDR3 DNA reads TGTGCCAGCAGGTTAACCGGGACACCATTACTGAACACTGAAGCTTTCTTT. It specifies CASRLTGTPLLNTEAFF.